One sample yielded the 32 T cell receptor beta chains listed below, sequenced in a study of blood T cell repertoires in COVID-19. Profiled with immunoSEQ multiplex PCR; TCRdb holds only in-frame clones, not every one. Seen here are approximately 310,000 clones, roughly 88% observed once, and the top ten hold roughly 2.2%. The material sequenced was PBMCs or T cells enriched from blood (not recorded which). All receptors derive from a man aged 30 to 45 who had recovered from COVID-19.

CDR3 residues: CASSLTAGGTQYF. The CDR3 DNA sequence: TGTGCCAGCAGCCTGACAGCCGGTGGGACCCAGTACTTC. The chain has TRBV5-4 and TRBJ2-5; perhaps TRBD1 as D (5 bases). V dropped 4 bases and J dropped 7 bases, with 14 bases sitting between them. The CDR3 spans 13 residues. Germline V lookup: CDR1 SGHNT, CDR2 YYREEE (reference sequence).

The CDR3 sequence is CASSRGSNTIYF. The CDR3 DNA sequence: TGTGCCAGCAGCCGAGGGAGTAACACCATATATTTT. This chain links TRBV5-8 with TRBJ1-3; D unclear. CDR3 size: 12 residues. Trimming removed 4 bases at V and 7 bases at J, with 9 bases between. Germline V gene data show CDR1 as SGHTS and CDR2 as YDEGEE.

The rearrangement links TRBV15 to TRBJ2-7; the D gene is possibly TRBD2 (5 bases). The CDR3 is 14 amino acids. The V gene's germline CDR1 is LNHNV and CDR2 YYDKDF (reference sequence). With 5 bases removed from V and 5 bases from J, the gap between germline ends came to 16 bases. The chain's CDR3 is CATSPRVSGDEQYF. The CDR3 DNA reads as TGTGCCACCAGCCCGAGGGTTTCAGGAGACGAGCAGTACTTC.

The rearrangement links TRBV27 to TRBJ1-5, with D tentatively TRBD1 (5 bases). CDR3 length: 13 residues. V shed 3 bases and J shed 7 bases, with 10 bases lying between them. Germline V gene sequence: CDR1 MNHEY, CDR2 SMNVEV (reference sequence). CDR3 nucleotide sequence: TGTGCCAGCAGTTTTCTCGGGGGGCAGCCCCAGCATTTT. Translating gives CASSFLGGQPQHF.

This chain connects TRBV27 to TRBJ2-3; 13 bases fit TRBD2. V lost 6 bases and J lost 6; bases outside the gene matches: 6. The CDR3 is 15 residues long. Germline V gene data show CDR1 as MNHEY and CDR2 as SMNVEV (reference sequence). The CDR3 reads CASSLLAGGRDTQYF. DNA of the CDR3: TGTGCCAGCAGCCTACTAGCGGGGGGGCGGGATACGCAGTATTTT.

In its sample, this clone was seen a few times. The rearrangement joins TRBV12-3 or TRBV12-4 to TRBJ1-1; 7 positions agree with TRBD1. V was clipped by 6 bases and J by 6 bases; unmatched bases: 4. The length of the CDR3 is 12 residues. CDR3 nucleotide sequence: TGTGCCAGCAGCTTCGACAGGGCTGAAGCTTTCTTT. It is translated as CASSFDRAEAFF.

The V and J genes are TRBV4-3 and TRBJ2-7; D not resolved. Germline-derived CDR1 and CDR2 are LGHNA and YSLEER. CDR3 length: 16 amino acids. V lost 0 bases, J lost 0 bases, and 12 bases lay in between. The CDR3 nucleotides read TGCGCCAGCAGCCAAGATCTAGTTTCAAGCTCCTACGAGCAGTACTTC. Its protein product is CASSQDLVSSSYEQYF.

J is TRBJ2-7 and V is TRBV5-4; TRBD1 might be the D (5 bases). The CDR3 is made up of 14 amino acids. CDR1 and CDR2 (germline): SGHNT, YYREEE (reference sequence). The V and J ends lost 2 bases and 2 bases respectively, with 11 bases between them. The CDR3: CASSFRQGPYEQYF. The CDR3 bases are TGTGCCAGCAGCTTCCGGCAGGGTCCCTACGAGCAGTACTTC.

The V call is TRBV10-3, the J call TRBJ1-2, with TRBD1 identical over 7 bases. The V gene end was trimmed by 2 bases and the J gene end by 9 bases; junction bases not matched to a gene: 9. Looked up from germline, CDR1 is ENHRY and CDR2 is SYGVKD. This CDR3 is built from 14 residues. The CDR3 DNA reads TGTGCCATCAGTGAGCCCAGGGGGGAATCCAGCTACACCTTC. Protein product: CAISEPRGESSYTF.

Details on this clone: One end of the junction is discordant with germline, which a read error may explain. This chain joins TRBV4-3 and TRBJ1-4; the D gene is possibly TRBD1 (6 bases). CDR1 is LGHNA and CDR2 is YSLEER in the germline V gene. The CDR3 consists of 13 residues. The CDR3 spells CASSQDNLQGAVF. The CDR3 nucleotides read TGCGCCAGCAGCCAAGACAACCTACAGGGTGCGGTTTTT.

The rearrangement joins TRBV4-1 to TRBJ2-7; tentative D call: TRBD1 (6 bases). The V end was cut by 1 base, the J end by 1 base, with 8 bases between. The germline V gene has CDR1 MGHRA and CDR2 YSYEKL. The CDR3 extends over 14 amino acids. CDR3 coding DNA: TGCGCCAGCAGCCAAGGGACAGCTTCCTACGAGCAGTACTTC. It specifies CASSQGTASYEQYF.

This clone was detected once. The rearrangement links TRBV7-2 to TRBJ2-3, with a weak D call TRBD2 (6 bases). Germline V lookup: CDR1 SGHTA, CDR2 FQGNSA. V was shortened by 5 bases and J by 1 base, with 25 bases between the two germline ends. The CDR3 covers 19 residues. CDR3 amino acids: CASSPRVFNPAGRTDTQYF. Here the CDR3 DNA reads TGTGCCAGCAGCCCAAGGGTGTTTAATCCTGCGGGGCGCACAGATACGCAGTATTTT.

The chain carries TRBV12-3 or TRBV12-4 and TRBJ1-1; D unclear. Trimming removed 5 bases at V and 4 bases at J, with 8 bases between. This CDR3 is 12 amino acids long. CDR3 sequence: CASSLGATEAFF. Here the CDR3 DNA reads TGTGCCAGCAGTCTCGGAGCCACTGAAGCTTTCTTT.

Concerning this clone: Additional DNA sequences in this sample encode the identical CDR3. This chain joins TRBV18 and TRBJ2-3; the match to TRBD2 covers 10 bases. This CDR3 region has 16 residues. J was trimmed by 2 bases and V by 2 bases; bases with no gene match: 4. Germline-derived CDR1 and CDR2 are KGHSH and LQKENI. CDR3 region: CASSPLAGGPTDTQYF. CDR3 nucleotide sequence: TGTGCCAGCTCACCATTAGCGGGGGGACCCACAGATACGCAGTATTTT.

The chain joins TRBV9 to TRBJ2-1, with a possible D match to TRBD2 (7 bases). CDR1 is SGDLS and CDR2 is YYNGEE in the germline V gene. Trimming left V 0 bases short and J 6 bases short, with 13 bases between. The CDR3 length is 15 residues. CDR3: CASSVVGGAGNEQFF. CDR3 bases: TGTGCCAGCAGCGTAGTTGGGGGGGCCGGCAATGAGCAGTTCTTC.

The chain combines TRBV6-5 with TRBJ1-1, with D perhaps TRBD1 (6 bases). The V end lost 2 bases, the J end lost 1 base, and 14 bases lay between the germline ends. The V gene's germline CDR1 is MNHEY and CDR2 SVGAGI. There are 16 residues in the CDR3. The CDR3 here is CASSYGLGAKNTEAFF. DNA for the CDR3: TGTGCCAGCAGTTACGGGCTGGGGGCCAAGAACACTGAAGCTTTCTTT.

V is TRBV2 and J is TRBJ2-3, with D possibly matching TRBD2 (5 bases). Trimming took 5 bases from V and 0 from J, leaving 12 bases between them. There are 15 residues in the CDR3. CDR1 and CDR2 (germline): SNHLY, FYNNEI. For the CDR3, the DNA is TGTGCCAGCAGTTTATGGACGGGAAGCACAGATACGCAGTATTTT. Its translation: CASSLWTGSTDTQYF. The whole variable domain, filled in from reference TRBV2 and TRBJ2-3, reads EPEVTQTPSHQVTQMGQEVILRCVPISNHLYFYWYRQILGQKVEFLVSFYNNEISEKSEIFDDQFSVERPDGSNFTLKIRSTKLEDSAMYFCASSLWTGSTDTQYFGPGTRLTVL.

This rearrangement joins TRBV3-1 (or the pseudogene TRBV3-2) to TRBJ1-2, with TRBD1 matching 10 bases. Germline V gene data show CDR1 as LGHDT and CDR2 as YNNKEL (reference sequence). V lost 3 bases, J lost 5 bases, and 3 bases stayed unmatched. The length of the CDR3 is 14 residues. CDR3 nucleotide sequence: TGTGCCAGCAGCCAGGGGGACAGGGGTTATGGCTACACCTTC. It translates to CASSQGDRGYGYTF.

The rearrangement links TRBV29-1 to TRBJ2-7, with D perhaps matching TRBD1 (5 bases). CDR3 length equals 13 residues. Trimming removed 3 bases at V and 4 bases at J, with 13 bases between. The V gene's germline CDR1 is SQVTM and CDR2 ANQGSEA. DNA of the CDR3: TGCAGCGTTGACGGGCAGGGCCTATACGAGCAGTACTTC. Translating it yields CSVDGQGLYEQYF.

The CDR3 spells CASSPRQGFNSPLHF. CDR3 coding DNA: TGTGCCAGCAGCCCCCGACAGGGCTTTAATTCACCCCTCCACTTT. This chain connects TRBV6-5 to TRBJ1-6, with 7 positions matching TRBD1. The germline V gene has CDR1 MNHEY and CDR2 SVGAGI. This CDR3 is built from 15 residues. V lost 6 bases to trimming and J lost 6 bases; unmatched junction nucleotides: 8.

The chain couples TRBV9 to TRBJ2-1; TRBD2 matches at 14 bases. After removal of 0 bases from V and 4 bases from J, the junction contained 9 bases not matched to a gene. This CDR3 is built from 19 residues. From germline, CDR1 is SGDLS and CDR2 YYNGEE. The CDR3 nucleotides read TGTGCCAGCAGCGTAGGACCGATGAGACTAGCGGGGGGGTACAATGAGCAGTTCTTC. Translated: CASSVGPMRLAGGYNEQFF. Looking up the rest from reference TRBV9 and TRBJ2-1 gives the full variable domain: DSGVTQTPKHLITATGQRVTLRCSPRSGDLSVYWYQQSLDQGLQFLIQYYNGEERAKGNILERFSAQQFPDLHSELNLSSLELGDSALYFCASSVGPMRLAGGYNEQFFGPGTRLTVL.

This clone came up a few times. V is TRBV2 and J is TRBJ2-2, with D possibly matching TRBD1 (5 bases). Trimming stripped 3 bases from V and 5 bases from J, with 13 bases between. This CDR3 has 15 residues. Germline values: CDR1 SNHLY, CDR2 FYNNEI. This CDR3 reads CASSEGPLGTGELFF. CDR3 nucleotides: TGTGCCAGCAGTGAGGGGCCCCTCGGGACCGGGGAGCTGTTTTTT.

V is TRBV7-2 and J is TRBJ1-2, with 7 bases lining up with TRBD1. Germline assignment: CDR1 SGHTA and CDR2 FQGNSA. The CDR3 spans 17 residues. Trimming removed 5 bases from V and 4 bases from J; junction bases left unmatched: 16. The chain's CDR3 is CASSARDSGPPGYGYTF. CDR3 DNA: TGTGCCAGCAGCGCCCGGGACAGCGGCCCTCCTGGCTATGGCTACACCTTC.

The chain couples TRBV10-2 to TRBJ1-2; possibly TRBD1 for D (5 bases). The germline V gene has CDR1 WSHSY and CDR2 SAAADI. V was trimmed by 3 bases and J by 8 bases, leaving 10 bases between them. The CDR3 extends over 12 amino acids. Here the CDR3 reads CASSEIAGGYTF. CDR3 in DNA: TGCGCCAGCAGTGAAATTGCAGGGGGCTACACCTTC.

V is TRBV27 and J is TRBJ1-5; D ambiguous. Germline lookup yields CDR1 MNHEY and CDR2 SMNVEV (reference sequence). The V end was cut by 6 bases, the J end by 7 bases, with 19 bases between. This CDR3 has 15 residues. CDR3 protein: CASSSSTPSTQPQHF. The CDR3 nucleotides are TGTGCCAGCAGCTCCTCAACACCCAGTACACAGCCCCAGCATTTT.

This chain uses TRBV5-1 with TRBJ2-5, with D perhaps matching TRBD2 (6 bases). This CDR3 is 13 amino acids long. Germline V lookup: CDR1 SGHRS, CDR2 YFSETQ. V was pared by 0 bases and J by 5 bases, with 8 bases between. This chain's CDR3 is CASSLGLGETQYF. CDR3 sequence (DNA): TGCGCCAGCAGCTTGGGACTAGGGGAGACCCAGTACTTC.

This clone was found once. The gene calls are TRBV29-1 and TRBJ1-2, with D tentatively TRBD1 (6 bases). Germline CDR1 is SQVTM and CDR2 is ANQGSEA. Trimming shortened V by 4 bases and J by 1 base, and 7 bases separated the two germline ends. The CDR3 is made up of 12 amino acids. CDR3 residues: CSVGDINYGYTF. The DNA for the CDR3 is TGCAGCGTTGGGGACATTAACTATGGCTACACCTTC.

The chain employs TRBV9 and TRBJ2-1; TRBD1 might be the D (5 bases). Per the germline V gene, CDR1 is SGDLS and CDR2 is YYNGEE. V lost 0 bases, J lost 2 bases, and 9 bases lay in between. The CDR3 is 15 residues long. CDR3: CASSVAGLTYNEQFF. Here the CDR3 DNA reads TGTGCCAGCAGCGTAGCAGGGCTAACCTACAATGAGCAGTTCTTC.

This clone has just one count. The chain has TRBV2 and TRBJ2-1; D remains unclear. Germline CDR1 and CDR2: SNHLY and FYNNEI. The CDR3 spans 11 residues. The CDR3 region has the DNA TGTGCTAGTAGCTCCTACAATGAGCAGTTCTTC. Protein: CASSSYNEQFF.

This chain joins TRBV5-1 and TRBJ2-3; TRBD2 agrees at 9 bases. V was clipped by 0 bases and J by 0 bases; unmatched bases: 8. The V gene's germline CDR1 is SGHRS and CDR2 YFSETQ. The CDR3 is 18 amino acids. In DNA form, the CDR3 reads TGCGCCAGCAGCTTGGTACCGCGGGGGGGCCGAAGCACAGATACGCAGTATTTT. It specifies CASSLVPRGGRSTDTQYF.

The sample holds a few counts of this clone. The rearrangement joins TRBV30 to TRBJ2-7; possibly TRBD2 for D (6 bases). Between the trimmed V and J ends, which lost 5 bases and 7 bases, there was a span of 18 bases. Germline V gene lookup returns CDR1 GTSNPN and CDR2 SVGIG (reference sequence). CDR3 length: 13 residues. DNA of the CDR3: TGTGCCTGGGACCCTTGGGGGGTCGATGAGCAGTACTTC. It specifies CAWDPWGVDEQYF.

The V and J genes are TRBV10-3 and TRBJ1-1, with D unresolved. CDR3 length: 15 amino acids. The V gene lost 5 bases and the J gene lost 10 bases, with 23 bases spanning the gap. CDR1 ENHRY and CDR2 SYGVKD come from the germline V gene. DNA for the CDR3: TGTGCCATCAGTAATCCGTCGGAGGACGGCGGGGTAGCTTTCTTT. Its translation is CAISNPSEDGGVAFF.